A selection of T cell receptor beta chains follows, all from one sample in a study of naive and memory T cell subsets. TCRdb reanalysed the UMI-ligation and nested PCR reads using MiXCR and keeps one entry per CDR3 protein. The table lists 35,000 to 40,000 distinct CDR3 sequences, roughly 11% of them singletons, with roughly 3.9% in the top ten. Sequenced material: skin, taken from a tuberculin skin test site. All receptors derive from an adult in good health. The CDR3 runs from the conserved cysteine through the conserved F or W. D genes are given only for firm matches. For some rows the clone size is stated as once, few or many, or as a class when expanded; others skip it.

TRBV6-6,.,TRBJ2-3,.,TGTGCCAGCGGAAGCGATACGCAGTATTTT,CASGSDTQYF
TRBV20-1,.,TRBJ1-1,.,TGCAGTGCTATTAGCCAGACCCCTATAAACACTGAAGCTTTCTTT,CSAISQTPINTEAFF
TRBV7-3,.,TRBJ2-3,medium-sized,TGTGCCAGCAGCAAGAACACAGATACGCAGTATTTT,CASSKNTDTQYF
TRBV5-5,.,TRBJ1-5,few,TGTGCCAGCAGCTTCCGGGCCCTACATAGCAATCAGCCCCAGCATTTT,CASSFRALHSNQPQHF
TRBV24-1,.,TRBJ2-3,.,TGTGCCACCAGTGATTTTGGGCAGGGAACAGATACGCAGTATTTT,CATSDFGQGTDTQYF
TRBV19,.,TRBJ2-3,.,TGTGCCAGTAGTATATTGTGGGGACGCCGCACAGATACGCAGTATTTT,CASSILWGRRTDTQYF
TRBV5-1,.,TRBJ1-5,many,TGCGCCAGCAGCTTGGTTCCGGGTACCAATCAGCCCCAGCATTTT,CASSLVPGTNQPQHF
TRBV5-1,.,TRBJ2-3,many,TGCGCCAGCAGCCTAACGTCCCCCCCACGCACAGATACGCAGTATTTT,CASSLTSPPRTDTQYF
TRBV28,.,TRBJ1-1,few,TGTGCCAGCAGCTTACCACAGGCGAACACTGAAGCTTTCTTT,CASSLPQANTEAFF
TRBV7-3,.,TRBJ2-2,.,TGTGCCAGCAGCTTGGACGGGGAGCTGTTTTTT,CASSLDGELFF
TRBV20-1,.,TRBJ1-5,.,TGCAGTGCCACCAGGACAGCTCAGCCCCAGCATTTT,CSATRTAQPQHF
TRBV7-2,TRBD2,TRBJ2-3,.,TGTGCCAGCAGCCCCAATAGCGGGAGGGCCCTCGGCACAGATACGCAGTATTTT,CASSPNSGRALGTDTQYF
TRBV12-3/TRBV12-4,.,TRBJ2-7,many,TGTGCCAGCAGTTTTCAAACGGGTGCCTACGAGCAGTACTTC,CASSFQTGAYEQYF
TRBV7-3,TRBD1,TRBJ2-7,many,TGTGCCAGCAGCTCCTCAGGGGGCGCCTTGGGCTACGAGCAGTACTTC,CASSSSGGALGYEQYF
TRBV10-3,.,TRBJ2-1,many,TGTGCCATCAGATCCAAACGGACTACCTCCTACAATGAGCAGTTCTTC,CAIRSKRTTSYNEQFF
TRBV6-2/TRBV6-3,TRBD1,TRBJ1-5,.,TGTGCCAGCCGCAAGACAGGGCCATTGTCTCAGCCCCAGCATTTT,CASRKTGPLSQPQHF
TRBV6-2/TRBV6-3,.,TRBJ1-2,many,TGTGCCAGCAGCCAGGGCTATGGCTACACCTTC,CASSQGYGYTF
TRBV7-8,TRBD1,TRBJ2-2,many,TGTGCCAGCAGCAAGACAGGGGTGCCCGGGGAGCTGTTTTTT,CASSKTGVPGELFF
TRBV7-8,.,TRBJ1-1,.,TGTGCCAGCAGCTTAAGGATTACTGAAGCTTTCTTT,CASSLRITEAFF
TRBV30,TRBD2,TRBJ2-3,many,TGTGCCTGGAGTGTTAGGCGGGGGGGAGATACGCAGTATTTT,CAWSVRRGGDTQYF
TRBV6-2/TRBV6-3,.,TRBJ2-5,.,TGTGCCAGCAGCATATGGTGGGGGGCGTTCCAAGAGACCCAGTACTTC,CASSIWWGAFQETQYF
TRBV6-5,.,TRBJ1-1,few,TGTGCCAGCCGGGTGTGGGACACTAACACTGAAGCTTTCTTT,CASRVWDTNTEAFF
TRBV7-8,TRBD2,TRBJ2-1,.,TGTGCCAGCAGCCCTCGGGCTAGCGGGAGCTCCTACAATGAGCAGTTCTTC,CASSPRASGSSYNEQFF
TRBV5-1,TRBD1,TRBJ2-4,few,TGCGCCAGCAGCCCTAAACAGGGGTCAGCCAAAAACATTCAGTACTTC,CASSPKQGSAKNIQYF
TRBV7-9,TRBD1,TRBJ2-6,.,TGTGCCAGCAGCCCAGTGTCGACAGGGGGCAAGTCTGGGGCCAACGTCCTGACTTTC,CASSPVSTGGKSGANVLTF
TRBV5-1,TRBD2,TRBJ2-2,.,TGCGCCAGCAGCTCGGGACTAGCGGGGGCCCCTTGGACCGGGGAGCTGTTTTTT,CASSSGLAGAPWTGELFF
TRBV28,.,TRBJ1-1,few,TGTGCCAGCAGTCCAGGGAGAATTTCCGACCTGAACACTGAAGCTTTCTTT,CASSPGRISDLNTEAFF
TRBV5-1,TRBD1,TRBJ2-5,many,TGCGCCAGCAGCAACACAGGGGCCCAAGGAGAGACCCAGTACTTC,CASSNTGAQGETQYF
TRBV29-1,.,TRBJ2-3,many,TGCAGCGCCCAAAGGTGGCAGGGGTCAGATACGCAGTATTTT,CSAQRWQGSDTQYF
TRBV7-6,.,TRBJ1-5,few,TGTGCCAGCAGTCAAGGTCGGGGGAATCAGCCCCAGCATTTT,CASSQGRGNQPQHF
TRBV7-6,TRBD1,TRBJ2-7,many,TGTGCCAGCGGGGGACAGGGGTACGAGCAGTACTTC,CASGGQGYEQYF
TRBV3-1,.,TRBJ1-5,few,TGTGCCAGCAGCGCAGGGTCAATCCGGGGCTTGGTGGGCAATCAGCCCCAGCATTTT,CASSAGSIRGLVGNQPQHF
TRBV7-3,TRBD1,TRBJ2-2,many,TGTGCCAGCATCAAGACCGGGACAGACAACACCGCCGGGGAGCTGTTTTTT,CASIKTGTDNTAGELFF
TRBV7-8,.,TRBJ1-6,many,TGTGCCAGCAGCTTAAACGGGGACACCGGTTCACCCCTCCACTTT,CASSLNGDTGSPLHF
TRBV12-3/TRBV12-4,.,TRBJ2-2,.,TGTGCCAGCAGTTTAGGTCAGACCGGGGAGCTGTTTTTT,CASSLGQTGELFF
TRBV20-1,TRBD2,TRBJ2-7,many,TGCAGTGCAGAGCAGTCGGGACTAGGGATTATGAAGCAGTACTTC,CSAEQSGLGIMKQYF
TRBV6-2/TRBV6-3,.,TRBJ2-3,.,TGTGCCAGCAGTTATGATGACGGCGGCACAGATACGCAGTATTTT,CASSYDDGGTDTQYF
TRBV20-1,TRBD2,TRBJ2-3,few,TGCAGTGCTAGAGATCCCTGGCTAGCGGGAGGGCCAGGTGATACGCAGTATTTT,CSARDPWLAGGPGDTQYF
TRBV29-1,TRBD2,TRBJ2-1,few,TGCAGCGTTCACGGGACTATAGGCAATGAGCAGTTCTTC,CSVHGTIGNEQFF
TRBV11-3,.,TRBJ2-3,.,TGTGCCAGCAGCCTCGGGGGCCAGCATGGAGATACGCAGTATTTT,CASSLGGQHGDTQYF
TRBV10-3,TRBD2,TRBJ2-6,.,TGTGCCACCGCTAGCGGGAGTAGTGGGGCCAACGTCCTGAATTTC,CATASGSSGANVLNF
TRBV9,.,TRBJ1-2,.,TGTGCCAGCAGCGTAGTGGCAAATGGCGGCTACACCTTC,CASSVVANGGYTF
TRBV7-3,TRBD2,TRBJ2-2,many,TGTGCCAGCAGCTTATCAGCTAGCGGAGACACCGGGGAGCTGTTTTTT,CASSLSASGDTGELFF
TRBV28,TRBD2,TRBJ2-7,.,TGTGCCAGCGTTCCCGGGGGGAGCTCCTACGAGCAGTACTTC,CASVPGGSSYEQYF
TRBV6-5,.,TRBJ1-2,many,TGTGCCAGCAGTTACTCCGGACAGAGCCGTTTCGGCTACACCTTC,CASSYSGQSRFGYTF
TRBV7-2,.,TRBJ1-2,many,TGTGCCAGCAGCTTATTTATTCGGGGACGCCGACCTGGGGATATACTGAATGGCTACACCTTC,CASSLFIRGRRPGDILNGYTF
TRBV20-1,TRBD2,TRBJ2-7,.,TGCAGTGCCGCGGCTAGCGGGTCTTTACGCGAGCAGTACTTC,CSAAASGSLREQYF
TRBV6-5,.,TRBJ1-1,.,TGTGCCAGCAGTTACGAGGGGTGGACTGAAGCTTTCTTT,CASSYEGWTEAFF
TRBV20-1,.,TRBJ2-7,many,TGCAGTGCAAAGCGGGCCGGACAGGCCCTCTACGAGCAGTACTTC,CSAKRAGQALYEQYF
TRBV6-2/TRBV6-3,.,TRBJ2-7,.,TGTGCCAGCACCAGTGACTCGACACTCCGATACGAGCAGTACTTC,CASTSDSTLRYEQYF
TRBV30,TRBD1,TRBJ2-1,medium-sized,TGTGCCTGGAGACCCTGGGACAGGGAAGACTACAATGAGCAGTTCTTC,CAWRPWDREDYNEQFF
TRBV6-6,TRBD2,TRBJ2-1,.,TGTGCCAGCAGTTCTATAGCGGGACCCGGACGAGAGGTTGAGCAGTTCTTC,CASSSIAGPGREVEQFF
TRBV25-1,.,TRBJ2-7,few,TGTGCCAGCAGTGAGGGGGCACCGACTGAGGTGATATACGAGCAGTACTTC,CASSEGAPTEVIYEQYF
TRBV28,TRBD1,TRBJ1-3,many,TGTGCCAGCAGTTTAGGACAGGACTCTGGAAACACCATATATTTT,CASSLGQDSGNTIYF
TRBV14,.,TRBJ2-1,many,TGTGCCAGCAGCCAGGAATCAACTGGTAATGAGCAGTTCTTC,CASSQESTGNEQFF